Sequencing of this T cell receptor (beta chain) was carried out in a study of Ad26.COV2.S vaccination and SARS-CoV-2 variants. The CDR3 is 16 amino acids. The V and J ends lost 3 bases and 2 bases, in that order; junction bases with no gene match: 3. In germline, CDR1 is KGHDR, CDR2 SFDVKD. Treatment here: some 20 received Ad26.COV2.S at low or high dose, single or two shots; 5 received placebo; per-sample allocation not given. Samples were taken on day 63 after the first vaccine or placebo injection. Using immunoSEQ multiplex PCR, the repertoire was profiled, and TCRdb retains in-frame clones only, with some absent. The profile shows roughly 410,000 clones, roughly four fifths of them singletons. General observations from the study: It was reported that spike-specific CD8+ and CD4+ T cell responses were substantially broad after vaccination. Individuals receiving vaccine had higher spike-specific TCR breadth than placebo recipients did.

About this clone: Its antigen is undetermined.

This chain links TRBV24-1 with TRBJ2-3, with TRBD2 identical over 11 bases. This TCR was sampled from a person between 18 and 65 years old who received the Ad26.COV2.S COVID-19 vaccine or a placebo. The sample here was peripheral blood, taken in a trial of Ad26.COV2.S vaccine versus placebo. The CDR3 sequence: CATSDPSGGNTDTQYF. The CDR3 DNA reads as TGTGCCACCAGTGATCCTAGCGGGGGGAACACAGATACGCAGTATTTT.